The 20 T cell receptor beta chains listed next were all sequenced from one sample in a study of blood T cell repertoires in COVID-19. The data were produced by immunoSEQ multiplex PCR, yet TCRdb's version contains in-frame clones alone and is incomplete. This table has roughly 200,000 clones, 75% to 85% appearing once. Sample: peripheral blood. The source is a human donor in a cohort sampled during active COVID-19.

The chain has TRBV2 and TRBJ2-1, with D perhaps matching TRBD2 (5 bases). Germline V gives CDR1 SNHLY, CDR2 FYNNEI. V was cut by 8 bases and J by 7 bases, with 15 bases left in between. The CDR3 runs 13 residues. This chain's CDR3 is CASYRPPGNEQFF. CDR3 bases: TGTGCCAGCTATAGGCCCCCGGGGAATGAGCAGTTCTTC. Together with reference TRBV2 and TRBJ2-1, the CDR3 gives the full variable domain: EPEVTQTPSHQVTQMGQEVILRCVPISNHLYFYWYRQILGQKVEFLVSFYNNEISEKSEIFDDQFSVERPDGSNFTLKIRSTKLEDSAMYFCASYRPPGNEQFFGPGTRLTVL.

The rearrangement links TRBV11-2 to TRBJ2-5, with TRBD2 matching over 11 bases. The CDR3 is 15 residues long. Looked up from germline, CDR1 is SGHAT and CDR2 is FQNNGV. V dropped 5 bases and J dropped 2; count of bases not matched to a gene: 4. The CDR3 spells CASSLAGGGQETQYF. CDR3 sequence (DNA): TGTGCCAGCAGCCTAGCGGGGGGAGGGCAAGAGACCCAGTACTTC.

The CDR3: CASSHPSLDRVAEAFF. The DNA of the CDR3 is TGTGCCAGCAGCCACCCGAGCCTGGACAGGGTAGCTGAAGCTTTCTTT. The chain employs TRBV14 and TRBJ1-1; 8 bases align to TRBD1. There are 16 residues in the CDR3. J lost 6 bases, V lost 3 bases, and 12 bases had no gene match. Germline CDR1 is SGHDN and CDR2 is FVKESK.

The CDR3 nucleotides are TGCAGCGGTACAGGGGGCTATGAGCAGTTCTTC. This sequence encodes CSGTGGYEQFF. The chain joins TRBV29-1 to TRBJ2-1; 9 bases fit TRBD1. There are 11 residues in the CDR3. With V trimmed by 7 bases and J by 8 bases, 3 bases remained unmatched. Germline CDR1 and CDR2: SQVTM and ANQGSEA.

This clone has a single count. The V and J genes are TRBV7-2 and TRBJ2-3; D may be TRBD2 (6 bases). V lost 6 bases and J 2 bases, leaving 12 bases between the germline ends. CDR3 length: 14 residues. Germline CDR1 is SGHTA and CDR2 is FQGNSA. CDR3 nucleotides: TGTGCCAGCAGACGACTAGACCTCACAGATACGCAGTATTTT. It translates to CASRRLDLTDTQYF. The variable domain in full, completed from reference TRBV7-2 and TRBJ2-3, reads GAGVSQSPSNKVTEKGKDVELRCDPISGHTALYWYRQSLGQGLEFLIYFQGNSAPDKSGLPSDRFSAERTGGSVSTLTIQRTQQEDSAVYLCASRRLDLTDTQYFGPGTRLTVL.

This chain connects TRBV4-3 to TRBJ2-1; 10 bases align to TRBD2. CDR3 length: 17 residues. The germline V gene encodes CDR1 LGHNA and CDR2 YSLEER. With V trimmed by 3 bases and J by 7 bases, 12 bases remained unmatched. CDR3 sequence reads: CASSHLPAGGLVNEQFF. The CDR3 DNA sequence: TGCGCCAGCAGCCACCTCCCAGCGGGAGGGTTGGTAAATGAGCAGTTCTTC.

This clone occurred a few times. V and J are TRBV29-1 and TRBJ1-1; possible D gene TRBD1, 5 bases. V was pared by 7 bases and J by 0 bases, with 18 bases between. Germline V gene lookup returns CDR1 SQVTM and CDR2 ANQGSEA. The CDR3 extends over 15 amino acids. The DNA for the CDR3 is TGCAGCGCCACGATAACAGGTCTCATGAACACTGAAGCTTTCTTT. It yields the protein CSATITGLMNTEAFF. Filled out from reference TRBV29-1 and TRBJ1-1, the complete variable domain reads SAVISQKPSRDICQRGTSLTIQCQVDSQVTMMFWYRQQPGQSLTLIATANQGSEATYESGFVIDKFPISRPNLTFSTLTVSNMSPEDSSIYLCSATITGLMNTEAFFGQGTRLTVV.

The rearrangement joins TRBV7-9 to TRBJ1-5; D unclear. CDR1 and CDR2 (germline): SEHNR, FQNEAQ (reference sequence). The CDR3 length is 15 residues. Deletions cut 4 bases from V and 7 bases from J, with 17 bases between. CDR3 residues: CASSSNSPGVQPQHF. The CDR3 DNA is TGTGCCAGCAGCTCCAACTCACCAGGCGTCCAGCCCCAGCATTTT.

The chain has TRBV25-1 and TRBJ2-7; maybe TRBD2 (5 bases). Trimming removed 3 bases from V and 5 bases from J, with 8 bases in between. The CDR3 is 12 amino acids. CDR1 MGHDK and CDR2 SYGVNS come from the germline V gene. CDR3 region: CASSDGADEQYF. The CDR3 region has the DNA TGTGCCAGCAGTGATGGAGCGGACGAGCAGTACTTC.

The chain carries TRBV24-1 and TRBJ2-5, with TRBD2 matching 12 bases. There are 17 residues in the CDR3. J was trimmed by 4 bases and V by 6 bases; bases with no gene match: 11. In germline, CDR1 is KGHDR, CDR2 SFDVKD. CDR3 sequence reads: CATSTMRLAGEVETQYF. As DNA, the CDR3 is TGTGCCACCAGTACCATGAGACTAGCGGGAGAGGTAGAGACCCAGTACTTC.

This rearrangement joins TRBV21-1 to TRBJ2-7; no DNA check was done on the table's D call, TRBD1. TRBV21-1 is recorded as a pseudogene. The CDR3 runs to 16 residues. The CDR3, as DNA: TGTGCCAGCAGCTCAAGGGGACAGTACCCGATTTCGGAGCAGTACTTC. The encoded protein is CASSSRGQYPISEQYF.

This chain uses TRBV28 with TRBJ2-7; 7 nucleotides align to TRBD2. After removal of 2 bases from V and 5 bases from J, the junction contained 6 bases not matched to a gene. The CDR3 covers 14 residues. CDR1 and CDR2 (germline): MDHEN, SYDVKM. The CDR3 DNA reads TGTGCCAGCAGTTTACGCGGGAGAACCCACGAGCAGTACTTC. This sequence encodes CASSLRGRTHEQYF.

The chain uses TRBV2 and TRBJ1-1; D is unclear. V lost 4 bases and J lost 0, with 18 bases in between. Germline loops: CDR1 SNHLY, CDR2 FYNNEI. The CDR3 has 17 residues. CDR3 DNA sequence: TGTGCCAGCAGTGTCCCGCCGGGGAGCCTCATGAACACTGAAGCTTTCTTT. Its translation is CASSVPPGSLMNTEAFF. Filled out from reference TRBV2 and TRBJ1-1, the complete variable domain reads EPEVTQTPSHQVTQMGQEVILRCVPISNHLYFYWYRQILGQKVEFLVSFYNNEISEKSEIFDDQFSVERPDGSNFTLKIRSTKLEDSAMYFCASSVPPGSLMNTEAFFGQGTRLTVV.

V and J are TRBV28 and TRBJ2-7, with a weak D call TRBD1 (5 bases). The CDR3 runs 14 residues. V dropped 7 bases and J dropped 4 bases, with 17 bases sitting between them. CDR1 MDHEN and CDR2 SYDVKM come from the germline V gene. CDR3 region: CASIRGRANYEQYF. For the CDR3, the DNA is TGTGCCAGCATCCGCGGCAGGGCCAATTACGAGCAGTACTTC.

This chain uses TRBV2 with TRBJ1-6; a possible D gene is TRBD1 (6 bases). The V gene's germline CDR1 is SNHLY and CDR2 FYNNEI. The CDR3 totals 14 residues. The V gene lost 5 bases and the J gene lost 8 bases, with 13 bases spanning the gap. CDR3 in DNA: TGTGCCAGCAGTCCCCAGGGGTGGGATTCACCCCTCCACTTT. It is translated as CASSPQGWDSPLHF.

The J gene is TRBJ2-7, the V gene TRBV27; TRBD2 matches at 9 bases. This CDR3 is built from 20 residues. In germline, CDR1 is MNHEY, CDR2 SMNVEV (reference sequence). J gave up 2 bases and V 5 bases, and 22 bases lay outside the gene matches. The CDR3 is CASSTQPLDLGREGAYEQYF. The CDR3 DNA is TGTGCCAGCAGTACCCAGCCCCTCGACTTGGGGCGGGAGGGTGCCTACGAGCAGTACTTC.

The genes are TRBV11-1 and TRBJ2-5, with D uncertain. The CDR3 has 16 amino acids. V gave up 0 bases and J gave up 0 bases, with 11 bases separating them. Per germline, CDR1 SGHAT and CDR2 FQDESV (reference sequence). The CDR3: CASSLAFARYQETQYF. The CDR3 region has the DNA TGTGCCAGCAGCTTAGCGTTCGCGAGGTACCAAGAGACCCAGTACTTC.

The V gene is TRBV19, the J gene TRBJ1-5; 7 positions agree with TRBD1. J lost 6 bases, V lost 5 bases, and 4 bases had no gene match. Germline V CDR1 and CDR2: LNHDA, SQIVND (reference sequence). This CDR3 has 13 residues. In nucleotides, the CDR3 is TGTGCCAGTAGTGTGACAGGGACTCAGCCCCAGCATTTT. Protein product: CASSVTGTQPQHF.

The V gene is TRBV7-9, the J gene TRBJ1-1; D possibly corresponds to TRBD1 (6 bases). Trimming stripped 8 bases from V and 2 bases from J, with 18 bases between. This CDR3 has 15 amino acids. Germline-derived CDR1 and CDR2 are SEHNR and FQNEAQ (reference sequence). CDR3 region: CASVGRGTVNTEAFF. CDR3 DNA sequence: TGTGCCAGCGTGGGCAGGGGTACTGTAAACACTGAAGCTTTCTTT. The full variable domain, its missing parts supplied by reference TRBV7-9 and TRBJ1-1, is DTGVSQNPRHKITKRGQNVTFRCDPISEHNRLYWYRQTLGQGPEFLTYFQNEAQLEKSRLLSDRFSAERPKGSFSTLEIQRTEQGDSAMYLCASVGRGTVNTEAFFGQGTRLTVV.

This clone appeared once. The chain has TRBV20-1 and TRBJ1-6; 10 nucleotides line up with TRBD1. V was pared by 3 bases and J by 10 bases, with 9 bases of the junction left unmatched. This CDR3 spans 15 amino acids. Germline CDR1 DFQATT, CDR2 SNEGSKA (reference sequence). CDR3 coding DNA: TGCAGTGCTAGTCGACCGACAGGGGGCAACTCACCCCTCCACTTT. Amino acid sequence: CSASRPTGGNSPLHF.